Listed below are T cell receptor beta chains from one sample, sequenced in a study of T cells in Graves' hyperthyroidism and ophthalmopathy. TCRdb redid the calling of the multiplex PCR reads with MiXCR, one entry per CDR3 protein. Altogether more than 550,000 distinct CDR3 sequences are present, 18% being singletons, with the ten largest covering 15% to 20%. The sequencing sample was made of blood. The receptors derive from a woman between 45 and 65 years old with Graves' hyperthyroidism that later progressed to Graves' ophthalmopathy. CDR3s include the opening cysteine and the closing phenylalanine or tryptophan. Some rows mark clone size as missing; the rest say once, few, many or name a class of expanded clone.

size: NA
V: TRBV19
J: TRBJ1-2
CDR3: CASADRNHRNYGYTF

size: many
V: TRBV19
J: TRBJ2-2
CDR3: CASSGGRGNTGELFF

size: once
V: TRBV5-6
J: TRBJ1-3
CDR3: CASSRDWVSGNTIYF

size: many
V: TRBV7-9
J: TRBJ1-1
CDR3: CASSLEDRERAFF

size: many
V: TRBV6-2/TRBV6-3
J: TRBJ2-5
CDR3: CASSYGAGTSGVKTQYF

size: NA
V: TRBV11-2
J: TRBJ2-5
CDR3: CASSRGGARETQYF

size: few
V: TRBV6-1
J: TRBJ2-1
CDR3: CASSPTRKDEQFF

size: NA
V: TRBV6-2/TRBV6-3
J: TRBJ1-1
CDR3: CASSPSGGLNTEAFF

size: NA
V: TRBV5-1
J: TRBJ2-5
CDR3: CASRPIADTQEWTQYF

size: few
V: TRBV5-1
J: TRBJ1-1
CDR3: CASKQGMNTEAFF

size: NA
V: TRBV19
J: TRBJ2-1
CDR3: CASSTPGTGGDNEQFF

size: NA
V: TRBV11-2
J: TRBJ1-2
CDR3: CASSPELDRAYGYTF

size: NA
V: TRBV12-3/TRBV12-4
J: TRBJ1-3
CDR3: CASTWRPGSGNTIYF

size: many
V: TRBV30
J: TRBJ1-1
CDR3: CAWRERRGYDTEAFF

size: many
V: TRBV6-2/TRBV6-3
J: TRBJ1-1
CDR3: CASSYDLNTEAFF

size: few
V: TRBV5-5
J: TRBJ1-1
CDR3: CASTWGAVLIRSDTEAFF

size: few
V: TRBV7-9
J: TRBJ2-1
CDR3: CASSLGNGNEQFF

size: few
V: TRBV20-1
J: TRBJ2-1
CDR3: CSAREQGGTYNEQFF

size: many
V: TRBV7-3
J: TRBJ2-1
CDR3: CASSLLAGSSYNEQFF

size: NA
V: TRBV6-2/TRBV6-3
J: TRBJ1-4
CDR3: CASSPGRYNEKLFF

size: few
V: TRBV5-8
J: TRBJ1-5
CDR3: CASSRERGQPQHF

size: many
V: TRBV5-1
J: TRBJ2-1
CDR3: CASSGTLAGGYNEQFF

size: NA
V: TRBV5-1
J: TRBJ2-3
CDR3: CASSLRLAGGSTGTQYF

size: few
V: TRBV3-1
J: TRBJ2-5
CDR3: CASSPTSGGLQETQYF

size: NA
V: TRBV29-1
J: TRBJ1-1
CDR3: CSVEIGSGAFF

size: many
V: TRBV12-3/TRBV12-4
J: TRBJ1-1
CDR3: CASSTLDTEAFF

size: many
V: TRBV2
J: TRBJ2-1
CDR3: CASIGMGDNEQFF

size: NA
V: TRBV28
J: TRBJ1-2
CDR3: CASIGGVFYGYTF

size: NA
V: TRBV12-3/TRBV12-4
J: TRBJ2-1
CDR3: CASSADSLPFF

size: many
V: TRBV20-1
J: TRBJ2-7
CDR3: CSALWTGFYEQYF

size: NA
V: TRBV6-2/TRBV6-3
J: TRBJ2-7
CDR3: CASSPPQSVSYEQYF

size: many
V: TRBV7-6
J: TRBJ2-7
CDR3: CASSLASGVANEQYF

size: few
V: TRBV19
J: TRBJ1-1
CDR3: CASRWAGSDTEAFF

size: NA
V: TRBV4-1
J: TRBJ1-1
CDR3: CASSQERDLNTEAFF

size: many
V: TRBV20-1
J: TRBJ1-2
CDR3: CSAGRDREGGYTF

size: few
V: TRBV24-1
J: TRBJ2-1
CDR3: CATSDLRWGHEQFF

size: NA
V: TRBV20-1
J: TRBJ2-3
CDR3: CSALAGPDTQYF

size: few
V: TRBV5-4
J: TRBJ2-3
CDR3: CASSLSMLPNTQYF

size: NA
V: TRBV7-6
J: TRBJ2-2
CDR3: CASSKTGTGNTGELFF